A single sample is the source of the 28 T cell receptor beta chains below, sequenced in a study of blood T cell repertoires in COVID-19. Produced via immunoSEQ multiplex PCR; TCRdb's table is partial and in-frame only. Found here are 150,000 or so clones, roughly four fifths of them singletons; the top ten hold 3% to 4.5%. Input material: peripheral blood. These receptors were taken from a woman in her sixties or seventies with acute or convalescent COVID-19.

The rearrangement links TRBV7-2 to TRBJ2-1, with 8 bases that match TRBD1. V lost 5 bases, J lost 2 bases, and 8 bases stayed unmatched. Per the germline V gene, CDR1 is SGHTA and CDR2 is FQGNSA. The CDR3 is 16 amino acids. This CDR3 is CASSLNGQGPYNEQFF. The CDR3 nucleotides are TGTGCCAGCAGCCTAAACGGACAGGGTCCCTACAATGAGCAGTTCTTC.

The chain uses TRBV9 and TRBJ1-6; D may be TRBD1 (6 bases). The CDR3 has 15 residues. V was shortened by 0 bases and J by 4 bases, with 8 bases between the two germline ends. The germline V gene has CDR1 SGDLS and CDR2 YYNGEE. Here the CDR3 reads CASSVVGQYNSPLHF. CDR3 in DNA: TGTGCCAGCAGCGTAGTAGGACAGTATAATTCACCCCTCCACTTT.

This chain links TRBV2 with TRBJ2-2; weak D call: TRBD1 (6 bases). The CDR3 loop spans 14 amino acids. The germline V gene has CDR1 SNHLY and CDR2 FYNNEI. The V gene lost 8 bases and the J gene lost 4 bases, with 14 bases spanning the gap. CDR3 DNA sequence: TGTGCCAGCGGGGGCCAAGGAGGCACCGGGGAGCTGTTTTTT. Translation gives CASGGQGGTGELFF.

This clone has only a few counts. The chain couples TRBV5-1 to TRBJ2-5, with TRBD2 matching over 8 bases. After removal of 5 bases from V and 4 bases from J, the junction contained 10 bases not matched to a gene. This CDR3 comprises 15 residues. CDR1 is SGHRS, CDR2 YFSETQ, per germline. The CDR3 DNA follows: TGCGCCAGCAGTTGGGCGGGAGGTCCGGGAGAGACCCAGTACTTC. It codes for CASSWAGGPGETQYF.

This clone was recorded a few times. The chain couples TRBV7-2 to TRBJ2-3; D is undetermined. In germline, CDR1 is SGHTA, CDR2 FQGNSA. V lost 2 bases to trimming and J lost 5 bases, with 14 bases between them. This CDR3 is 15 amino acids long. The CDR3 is CASSLSVRVGDTQYF. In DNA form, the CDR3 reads TGTGCCAGCAGCTTATCGGTCCGGGTTGGAGATACGCAGTATTTT.

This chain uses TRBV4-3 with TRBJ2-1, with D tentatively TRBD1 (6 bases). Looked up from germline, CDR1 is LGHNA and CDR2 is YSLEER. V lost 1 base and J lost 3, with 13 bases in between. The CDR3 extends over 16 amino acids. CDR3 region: CASSQASGGFYNEQFF. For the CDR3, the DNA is TGCGCCAGCAGCCAAGCATCTGGGGGCTTCTACAATGAGCAGTTCTTC.

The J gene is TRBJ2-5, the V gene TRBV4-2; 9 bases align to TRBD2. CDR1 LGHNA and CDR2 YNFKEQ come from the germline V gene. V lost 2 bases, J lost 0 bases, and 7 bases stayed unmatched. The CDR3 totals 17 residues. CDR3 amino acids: CASSQLLTSGNQETQYF. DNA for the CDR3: TGTGCCAGCAGCCAACTTTTGACTAGCGGCAACCAAGAGACCCAGTACTTC.

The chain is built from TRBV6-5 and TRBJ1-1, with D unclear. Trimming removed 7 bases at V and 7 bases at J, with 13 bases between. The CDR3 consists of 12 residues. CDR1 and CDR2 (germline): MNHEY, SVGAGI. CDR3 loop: CASTPQEGEAFF. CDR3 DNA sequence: TGTGCCAGCACTCCCCAGGAGGGTGAAGCTTTCTTT.

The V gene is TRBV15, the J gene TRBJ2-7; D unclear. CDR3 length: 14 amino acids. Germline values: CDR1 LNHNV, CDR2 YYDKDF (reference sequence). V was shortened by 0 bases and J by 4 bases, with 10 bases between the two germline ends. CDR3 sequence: CATSRDRGTYEQYF. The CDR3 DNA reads TGTGCCACCAGCAGAGATCGCGGAACTTACGAGCAGTACTTC.

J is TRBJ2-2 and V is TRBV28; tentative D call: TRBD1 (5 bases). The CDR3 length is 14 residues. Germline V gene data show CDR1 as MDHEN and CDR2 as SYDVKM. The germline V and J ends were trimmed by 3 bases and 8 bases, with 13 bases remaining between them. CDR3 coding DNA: TGTGCCAGCAGTTTCAGGGCAGCAAGAGGGGAGCTGTTTTTT. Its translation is CASSFRAARGELFF.

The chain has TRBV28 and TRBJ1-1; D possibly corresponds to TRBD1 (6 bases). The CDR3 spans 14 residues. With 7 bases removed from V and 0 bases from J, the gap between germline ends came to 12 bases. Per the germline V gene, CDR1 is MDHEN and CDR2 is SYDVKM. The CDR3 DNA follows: TGTGCCAGCAAACCCGGGACATTGAACACTGAAGCTTTCTTT. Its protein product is CASKPGTLNTEAFF.

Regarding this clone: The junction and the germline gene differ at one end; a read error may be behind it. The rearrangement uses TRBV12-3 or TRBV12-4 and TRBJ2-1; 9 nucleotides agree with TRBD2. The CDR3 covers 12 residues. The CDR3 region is CASSRGLAHQLF. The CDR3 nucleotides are TGTGCCAGCAGTCGCGGACTAGCGCATCAGCTCTTC.

The CDR3 region is CASSLGQGSPAFF. CDR3 in DNA: TGTGCCAGCAGCTTGGGGCAGGGCTCGCCAGCTTTCTTT. The chain uses TRBV5-4 and TRBJ1-1; tentatively, D is TRBD1 (5 bases). Germline V gene sequence: CDR1 SGHNT, CDR2 YYREEE (reference sequence). The length of the CDR3 is 13 residues. V lost 0 bases, J lost 10 bases, and 13 bases lay in between.

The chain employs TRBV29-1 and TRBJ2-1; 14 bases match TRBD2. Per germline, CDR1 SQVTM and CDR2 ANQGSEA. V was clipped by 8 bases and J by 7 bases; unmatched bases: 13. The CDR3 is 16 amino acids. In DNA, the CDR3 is TGCAGCTCGACTAGCGGGAGGGCGGGGCGGAGGAATGAGCAGTTCTTC. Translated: CSSTSGRAGRRNEQFF.

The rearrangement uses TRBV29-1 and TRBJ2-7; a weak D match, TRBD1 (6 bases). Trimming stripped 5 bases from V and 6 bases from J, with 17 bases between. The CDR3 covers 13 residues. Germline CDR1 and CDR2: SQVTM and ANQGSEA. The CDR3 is CSVKRDTAGEQYF. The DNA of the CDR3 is TGCAGCGTTAAACGGGACACCGCCGGCGAGCAGTACTTC.

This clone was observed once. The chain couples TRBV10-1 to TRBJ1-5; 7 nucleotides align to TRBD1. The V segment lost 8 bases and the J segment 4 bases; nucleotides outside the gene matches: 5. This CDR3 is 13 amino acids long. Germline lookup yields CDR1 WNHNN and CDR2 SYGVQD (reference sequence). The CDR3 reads CASGYRGNQPQHF. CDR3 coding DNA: TGCGCCAGCGGGTACAGGGGTAATCAGCCCCAGCATTTT.

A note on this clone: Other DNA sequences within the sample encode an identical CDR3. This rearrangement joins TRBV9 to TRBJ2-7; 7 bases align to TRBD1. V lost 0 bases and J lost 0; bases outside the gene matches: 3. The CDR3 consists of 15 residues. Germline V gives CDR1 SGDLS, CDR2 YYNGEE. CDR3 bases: TGTGCCAGCAGCGTAGAACGGGACAGCTCCTACGAGCAGTACTTC. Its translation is CASSVERDSSYEQYF.

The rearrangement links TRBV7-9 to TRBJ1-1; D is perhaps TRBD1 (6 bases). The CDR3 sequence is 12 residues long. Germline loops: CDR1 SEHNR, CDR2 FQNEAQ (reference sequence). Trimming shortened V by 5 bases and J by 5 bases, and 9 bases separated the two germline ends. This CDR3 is CASSRGQTEAFF. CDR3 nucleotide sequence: TGTGCCAGCAGCCGGGGACAAACTGAAGCTTTCTTT.

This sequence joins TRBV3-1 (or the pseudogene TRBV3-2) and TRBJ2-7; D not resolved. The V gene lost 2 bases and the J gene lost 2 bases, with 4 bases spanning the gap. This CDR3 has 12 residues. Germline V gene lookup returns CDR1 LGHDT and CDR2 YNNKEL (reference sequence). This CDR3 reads CASSQQTYEQYF. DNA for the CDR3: TGTGCCAGCAGCCAACAAACCTACGAGCAGTACTTC.

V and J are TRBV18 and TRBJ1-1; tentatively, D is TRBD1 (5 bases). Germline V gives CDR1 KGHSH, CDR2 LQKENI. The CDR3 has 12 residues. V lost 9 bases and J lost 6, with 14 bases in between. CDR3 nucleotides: TGTGCCAGTCGACAGTCATCATCTGAAGCTTTCTTT. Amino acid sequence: CASRQSSSEAFF.

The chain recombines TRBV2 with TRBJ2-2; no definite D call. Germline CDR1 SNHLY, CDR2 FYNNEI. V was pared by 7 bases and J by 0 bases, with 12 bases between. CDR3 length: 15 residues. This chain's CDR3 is CASKSWSANTGELFF. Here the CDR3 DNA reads TGTGCCAGCAAGAGCTGGTCGGCGAACACCGGGGAGCTGTTTTTT.

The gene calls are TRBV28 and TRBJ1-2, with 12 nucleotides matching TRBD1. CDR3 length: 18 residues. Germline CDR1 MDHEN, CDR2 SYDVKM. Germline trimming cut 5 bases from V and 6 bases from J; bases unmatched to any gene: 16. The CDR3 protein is CASSPRRGTGGNENGYTF. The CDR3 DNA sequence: TGTGCCAGCAGTCCCCGCCGCGGGACAGGGGGCAATGAGAATGGCTACACCTTC.

The CDR3 protein is CASSRIDRVGTEAFF. CDR3 bases: TGTGCCAGCAGCCGGATCGACAGGGTGGGCACTGAAGCTTTCTTT. V gene TRBV6-5 combines with J gene TRBJ1-1; 7 bases agree with TRBD1. This CDR3 is built from 15 residues. Germline assignment: CDR1 MNHEY and CDR2 SVGAGI. Germline trimming cut 6 bases from V and 4 bases from J; bases unmatched to any gene: 11.

CDR3 region: CATSDLSGSNQETQYF. CDR3 in DNA: TGTGCCACCAGTGATTTATCCGGGAGTAACCAAGAGACCCAGTACTTC. The rearrangement joins TRBV24-1 to TRBJ2-5; weak D call: TRBD2 (6 bases). Trimming took 1 base from V and 0 from J, leaving 11 bases between them. This CDR3 is built from 16 residues. CDR1 and CDR2 from the germline V gene are KGHDR and SFDVKD.

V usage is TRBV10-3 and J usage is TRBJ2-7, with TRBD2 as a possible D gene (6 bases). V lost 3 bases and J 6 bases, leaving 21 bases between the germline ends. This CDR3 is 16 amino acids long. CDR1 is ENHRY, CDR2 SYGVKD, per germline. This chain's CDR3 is CAISDSKSVGGLEQYF. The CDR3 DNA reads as TGTGCCATCAGTGATTCCAAAAGCGTTGGAGGGCTCGAGCAGTACTTC.

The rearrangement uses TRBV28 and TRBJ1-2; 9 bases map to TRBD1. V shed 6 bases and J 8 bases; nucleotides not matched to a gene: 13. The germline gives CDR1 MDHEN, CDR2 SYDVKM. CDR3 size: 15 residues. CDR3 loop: CASRTSYATGGGYTF. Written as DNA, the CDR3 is TGTGCCAGCAGAACCTCATATGCAACAGGGGGCGGCTACACCTTC.

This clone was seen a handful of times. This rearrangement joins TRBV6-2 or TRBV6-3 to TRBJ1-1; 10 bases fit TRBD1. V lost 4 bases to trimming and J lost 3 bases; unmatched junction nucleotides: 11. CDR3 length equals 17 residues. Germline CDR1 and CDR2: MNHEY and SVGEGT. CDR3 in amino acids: CASSSGQGVSVYTEAFF. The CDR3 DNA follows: TGTGCCAGCAGTTCCGGACAGGGGGTTAGTGTGTACACTGAAGCTTTCTTT.

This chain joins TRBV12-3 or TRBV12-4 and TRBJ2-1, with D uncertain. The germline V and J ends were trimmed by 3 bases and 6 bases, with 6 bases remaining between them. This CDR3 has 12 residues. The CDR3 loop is CASSFSTNEQFF. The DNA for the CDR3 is TGTGCCAGCAGTTTTTCTACCAATGAGCAGTTCTTC.